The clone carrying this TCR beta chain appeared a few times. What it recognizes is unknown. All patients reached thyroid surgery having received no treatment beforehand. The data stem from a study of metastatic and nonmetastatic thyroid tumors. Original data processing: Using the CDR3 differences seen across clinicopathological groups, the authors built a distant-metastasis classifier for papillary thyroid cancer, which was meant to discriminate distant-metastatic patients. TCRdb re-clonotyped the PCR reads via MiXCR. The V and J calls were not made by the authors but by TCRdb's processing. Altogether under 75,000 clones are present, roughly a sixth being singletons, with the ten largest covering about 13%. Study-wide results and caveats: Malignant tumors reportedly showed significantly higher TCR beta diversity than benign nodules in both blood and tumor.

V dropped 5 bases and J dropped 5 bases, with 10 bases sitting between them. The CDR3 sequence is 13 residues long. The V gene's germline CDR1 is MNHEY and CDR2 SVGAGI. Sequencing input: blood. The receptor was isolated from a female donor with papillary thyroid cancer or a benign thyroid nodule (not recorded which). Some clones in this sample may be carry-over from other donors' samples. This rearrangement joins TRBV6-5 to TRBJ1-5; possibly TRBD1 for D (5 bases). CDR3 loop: CASSTDSHQPQHF. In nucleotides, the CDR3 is TGTGCCAGCAGTACTGACAGCCATCAGCCCCAGCATTTT.